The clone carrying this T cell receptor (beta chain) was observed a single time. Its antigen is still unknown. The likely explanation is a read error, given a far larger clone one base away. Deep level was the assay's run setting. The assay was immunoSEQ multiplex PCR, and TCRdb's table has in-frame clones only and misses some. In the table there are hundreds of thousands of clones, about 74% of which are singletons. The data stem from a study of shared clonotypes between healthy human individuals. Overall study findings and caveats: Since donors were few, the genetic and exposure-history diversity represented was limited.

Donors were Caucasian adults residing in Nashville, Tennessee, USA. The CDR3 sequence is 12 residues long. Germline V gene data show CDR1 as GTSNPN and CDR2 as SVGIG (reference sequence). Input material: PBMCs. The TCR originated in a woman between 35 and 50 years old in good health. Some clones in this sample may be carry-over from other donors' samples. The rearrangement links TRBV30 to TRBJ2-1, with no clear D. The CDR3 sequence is CAWSGPPGEQLF. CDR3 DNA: TGTGCCTGGAGTGGACCCCCGGGTGAGCAGCTCTTC.